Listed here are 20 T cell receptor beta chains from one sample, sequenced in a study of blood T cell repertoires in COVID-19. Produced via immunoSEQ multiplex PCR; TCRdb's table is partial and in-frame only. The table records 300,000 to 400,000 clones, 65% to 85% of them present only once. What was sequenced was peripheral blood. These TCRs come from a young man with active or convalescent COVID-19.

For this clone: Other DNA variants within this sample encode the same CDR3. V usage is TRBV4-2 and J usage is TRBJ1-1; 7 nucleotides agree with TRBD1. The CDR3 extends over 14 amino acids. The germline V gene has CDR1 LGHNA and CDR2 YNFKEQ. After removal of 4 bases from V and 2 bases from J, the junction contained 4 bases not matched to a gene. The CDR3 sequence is CASSRGTANTEAFF. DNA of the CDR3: TGTGCCAGCAGCCGGGGGACAGCTAACACTGAAGCTTTCTTT.

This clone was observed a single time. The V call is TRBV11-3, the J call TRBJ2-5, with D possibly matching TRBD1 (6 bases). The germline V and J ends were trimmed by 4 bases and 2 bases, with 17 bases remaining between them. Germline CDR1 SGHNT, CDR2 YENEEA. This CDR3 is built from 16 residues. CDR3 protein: CASSSRTGQGQETQYF. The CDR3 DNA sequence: TGTGCCAGCAGCTCCCGAACAGGGCAGGGGCAAGAGACCCAGTACTTC.

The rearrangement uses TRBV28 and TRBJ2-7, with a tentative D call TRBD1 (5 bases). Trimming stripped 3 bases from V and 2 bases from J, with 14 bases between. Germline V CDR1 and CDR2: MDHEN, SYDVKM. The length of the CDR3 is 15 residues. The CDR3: CASSFAGHMAYEQYF. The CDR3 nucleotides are TGTGCCAGCAGTTTCGCCGGACATATGGCCTACGAGCAGTACTTC.

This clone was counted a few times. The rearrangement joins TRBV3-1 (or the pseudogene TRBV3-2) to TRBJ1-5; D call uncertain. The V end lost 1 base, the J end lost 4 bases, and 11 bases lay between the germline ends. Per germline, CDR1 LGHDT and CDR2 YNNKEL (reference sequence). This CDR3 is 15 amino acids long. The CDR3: CASSQGGFGNQPQHF. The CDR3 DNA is TGTGCCAGCAGCCAAGGAGGGTTCGGGAATCAGCCCCAGCATTTT.

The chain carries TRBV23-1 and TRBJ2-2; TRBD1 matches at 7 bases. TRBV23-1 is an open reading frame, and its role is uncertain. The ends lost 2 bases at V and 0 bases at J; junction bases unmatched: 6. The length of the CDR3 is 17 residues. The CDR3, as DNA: TGCGCCAGCAGTCAAAAAGGGCAGGGGGCGAACACCGGGGAGCTGTTTTTT. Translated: CASSQKGQGANTGELFF.

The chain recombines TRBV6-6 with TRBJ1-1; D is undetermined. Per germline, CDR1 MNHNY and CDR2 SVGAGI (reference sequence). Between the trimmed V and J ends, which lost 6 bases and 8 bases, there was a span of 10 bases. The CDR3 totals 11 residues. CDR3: CASSTLGEAFF. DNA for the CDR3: TGTGCCAGCAGCACCCTCGGGGAAGCTTTCTTT.

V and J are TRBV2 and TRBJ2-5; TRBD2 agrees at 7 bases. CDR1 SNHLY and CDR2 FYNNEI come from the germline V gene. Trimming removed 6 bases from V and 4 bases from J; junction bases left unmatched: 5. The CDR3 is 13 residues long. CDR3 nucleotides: TGTGCCAGCAGGACGGGGGGTGGAGAGACCCAGTACTTC. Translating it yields CASRTGGGETQYF.

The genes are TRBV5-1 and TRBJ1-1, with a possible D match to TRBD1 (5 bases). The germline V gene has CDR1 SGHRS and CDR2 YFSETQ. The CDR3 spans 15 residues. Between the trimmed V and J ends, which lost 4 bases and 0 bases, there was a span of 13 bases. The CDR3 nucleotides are TGCGCCAGCAGCCCGGCGACAGTCATGAACACTGAAGCTTTCTTT. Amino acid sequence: CASSPATVMNTEAFF.

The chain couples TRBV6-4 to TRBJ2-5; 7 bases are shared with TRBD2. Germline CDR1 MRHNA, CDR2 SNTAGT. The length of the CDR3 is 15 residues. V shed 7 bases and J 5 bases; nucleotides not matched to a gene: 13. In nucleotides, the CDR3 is TGTGCCAGCACCTACCTAGGGAAGGGAGGGGAGACCCAGTACTTC. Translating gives CASTYLGKGGETQYF.

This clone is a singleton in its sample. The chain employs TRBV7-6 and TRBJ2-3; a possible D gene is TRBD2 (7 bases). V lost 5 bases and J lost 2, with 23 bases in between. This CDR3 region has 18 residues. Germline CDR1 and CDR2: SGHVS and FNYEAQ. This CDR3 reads CASSPRNRGARFTDTQYF. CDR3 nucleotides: TGTGCCAGCAGCCCTCGAAATCGGGGGGCCCGATTCACAGATACGCAGTATTTT.

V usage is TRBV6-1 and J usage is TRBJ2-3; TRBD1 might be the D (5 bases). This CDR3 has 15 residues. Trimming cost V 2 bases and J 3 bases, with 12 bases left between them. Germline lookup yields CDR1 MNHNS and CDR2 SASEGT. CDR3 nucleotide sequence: TGTGCCAGCAGTGAACGGGCAGGGATGACAGATACGCAGTATTTT. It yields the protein CASSERAGMTDTQYF.

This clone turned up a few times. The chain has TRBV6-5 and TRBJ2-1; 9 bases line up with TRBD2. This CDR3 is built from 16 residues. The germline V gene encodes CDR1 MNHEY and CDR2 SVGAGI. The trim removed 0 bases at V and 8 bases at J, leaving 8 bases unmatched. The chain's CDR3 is CASSYSIVAGAHEQFF. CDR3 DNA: TGTGCCAGCAGTTACTCAATAGTAGCGGGAGCTCATGAGCAGTTCTTC.

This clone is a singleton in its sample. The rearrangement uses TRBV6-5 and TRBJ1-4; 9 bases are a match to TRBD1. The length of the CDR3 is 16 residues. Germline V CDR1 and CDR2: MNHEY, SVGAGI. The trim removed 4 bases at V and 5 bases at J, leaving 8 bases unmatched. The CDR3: CASSSRGTGLNEKLFF. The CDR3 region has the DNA TGTGCCAGCAGTTCCCGTGGGACAGGGTTAAATGAAAAACTGTTTTTT.

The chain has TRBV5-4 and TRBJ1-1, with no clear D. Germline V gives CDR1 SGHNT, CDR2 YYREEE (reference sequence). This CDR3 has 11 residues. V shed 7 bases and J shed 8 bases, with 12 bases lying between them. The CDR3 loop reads CASGSRGEAFF. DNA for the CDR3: TGTGCCAGCGGAAGTCGGGGAGAAGCTTTCTTT.

CDR3 protein: CASSSDSVEQYF. The CDR3 nucleotides are TGTGCCAGCAGCTCCGATTCAGTCGAGCAGTACTTC. The chain links TRBV11-3 to TRBJ2-7; unclear D gene. CDR1 is SGHNT, CDR2 YENEEA, per germline. The CDR3 runs 12 residues. Trimming cost V 4 bases and J 6 bases, with 10 bases left between them.

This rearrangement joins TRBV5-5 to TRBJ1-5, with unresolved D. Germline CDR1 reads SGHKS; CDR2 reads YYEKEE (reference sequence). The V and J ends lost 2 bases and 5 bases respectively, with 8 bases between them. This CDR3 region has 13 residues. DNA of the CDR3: TGTGCCAGCAGCTTTGGCAGCGATCAGCCCCAGCATTTT. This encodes CASSFGSDQPQHF.

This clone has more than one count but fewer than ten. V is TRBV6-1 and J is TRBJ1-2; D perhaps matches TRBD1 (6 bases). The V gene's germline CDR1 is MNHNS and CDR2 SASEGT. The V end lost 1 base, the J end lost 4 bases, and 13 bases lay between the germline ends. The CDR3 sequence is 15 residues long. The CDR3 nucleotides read TGTGCCAGCAGTGAAGTTGGGGGGGCGAGCTATGGCTACACCTTC. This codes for CASSEVGGASYGYTF.

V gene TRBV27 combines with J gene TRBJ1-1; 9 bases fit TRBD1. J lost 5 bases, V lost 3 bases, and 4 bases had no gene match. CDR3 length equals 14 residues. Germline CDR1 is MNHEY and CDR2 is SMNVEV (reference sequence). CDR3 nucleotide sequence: TGTGCCAGCAGTTTTGGGACAGGGAGGACTGAAGCTTTCTTT. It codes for CASSFGTGRTEAFF.

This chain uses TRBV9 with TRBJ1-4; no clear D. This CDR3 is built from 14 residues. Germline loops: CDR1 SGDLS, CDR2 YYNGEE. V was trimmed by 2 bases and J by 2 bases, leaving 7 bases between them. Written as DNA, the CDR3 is TGTGCCAGCAGCGTGGAGAACACTAATGAAAAACTGTTTTTT. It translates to CASSVENTNEKLFF.

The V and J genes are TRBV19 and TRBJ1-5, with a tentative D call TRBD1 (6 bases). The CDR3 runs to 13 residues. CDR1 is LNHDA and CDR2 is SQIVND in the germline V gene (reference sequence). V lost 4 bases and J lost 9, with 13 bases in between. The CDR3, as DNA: TGTGCCAGTAGTACAGGGGCAGAAGGGCCCCAGCATTTT. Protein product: CASSTGAEGPQHF.